This T cell receptor (beta chain) was captured in a study of T cell changes during pregnancy in multiple sclerosis (dated by TCRdb to the late 2010s). About the full investigation: Changes in the T cell repertoire over the course of pregnancy were examined in this study in women with multiple sclerosis.

The method was the immunoSEQ multiplex PCR assay. The source is immuneACCESS, and TCRdb retained only in-frame sequences with V and J called. Part of the clones is not carried over; for the studies checked, unresolved V genes explain less than half of this, and the remainder is unexplained. The sample table holds about 70,000 clones, of which 90% to 95% were seen once. Clones ranked in the top ten supply 0.58% of the sample. The germline V gene supplies CDR1 SGHRS and CDR2 YFSETQ. Relative to germline, V is 0 bases shorter and J is 0 bases shorter, with 7 bases between their ends. The CDR3 starts with the cysteine, ends with the phenylalanine, and has 16 residues. Only the CDR3 region is kept as DNA, spanning 48 bases read in frame from base 1. Points on this clone: No cognate antigen has been identified for it. No per-base quality is available; no much larger clone lies one base away.

The origin of this receptor is a female donor with multiple sclerosis, enrolled in a pregnancy study. Specimen: peripheral blood, collected in the third trimester of pregnancy. The rearranged segments are TRBV5-1 and TRBJ2-6; the D segment could be TRBD2, given 5 matching bases. The nucleotide sequence is TGCGCCAGCAGCTTGGTCGGGGACTCTGGGGCCAACGTCCTGACTTTC. The translation is CASSLVGDSGANVLTF.